This TCR beta chain is from a study of blood T cell repertoires in COVID-19. Assay used: immunoSEQ multiplex PCR; TCRdb lists only in-frame clones, some missing. The repertoire holds fewer than 250,000 clones, with almost 90% as singletons. Participants had their cohort set by participant-reported clinical history. The CDR3 loop spans 16 amino acids. CDR1 and CDR2 from the germline V gene are SGHVS and FQNEAQ. Trimming at V came to 5 bases and at J to 5 bases, leaving 13 bases not matched to a gene. The sample taken for sequencing was PBMCs or T cells enriched from blood (not recorded which). The sequence came from a woman aged 45-65 years with acute COVID-19. The chain links TRBV7-8 to TRBJ2-7; 9 bases line up with TRBD1. The CDR3 DNA reads TGTGCCAGCAGCGGCCGCTCCGGGACAGGGAGCGACGAGCAGTACTTC. Translated: CASSGRSGTGSDEQYF.